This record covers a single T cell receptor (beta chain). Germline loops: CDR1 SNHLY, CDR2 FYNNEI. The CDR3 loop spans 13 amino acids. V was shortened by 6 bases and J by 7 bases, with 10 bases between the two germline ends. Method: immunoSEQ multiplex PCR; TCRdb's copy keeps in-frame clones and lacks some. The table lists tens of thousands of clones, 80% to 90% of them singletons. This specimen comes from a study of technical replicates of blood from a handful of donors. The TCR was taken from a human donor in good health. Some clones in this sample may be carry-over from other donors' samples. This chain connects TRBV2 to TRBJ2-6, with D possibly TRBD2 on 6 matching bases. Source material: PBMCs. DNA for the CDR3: TGTGCCAGCAGGTTAGGACTAGCCAACGTCCTGACTTTC. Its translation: CASRLGLANVLTF.